This TCR beta chain was found in a study of blood T cell repertoires in COVID-19. All enrollees were about 18 to 90 years old and from fewer than 25 US areas. Using immunoSEQ multiplex PCR, the repertoire was profiled, and TCRdb retains in-frame clones only, with some absent. In the table there are about 440,000 clones, 70% to 90% of which are singletons. The length of the CDR3 is 15 residues. V lost 5 bases to trimming and J lost 7 bases, with 17 bases between them. Germline lookup yields CDR1 LNHDA and CDR2 SQIVND (reference sequence). The chain has TRBV19 and TRBJ1-4; D may be TRBD1 (6 bases). This TCR derives from a woman younger than 35 with acute COVID-19. The specimen was PBMCs or T cells enriched from blood (not recorded which). DNA of the CDR3: TGTGCCAGTAGTGCCCACAGGGAATGGGGTGAAAAACTGTTTTTT. As protein: CASSAHREWGEKLFF.